Following are 15 T cell receptor beta chains from one sample sequenced in a study of T cells in Graves' hyperthyroidism and ophthalmopathy. Amplified regions were TCR beta CDR3 sequences from RNA transcripts. HTBI primers were employed in a first-round RT-PCR of the TCR CDR3. From the multiplex PCR reads, TCRdb called clonotypes with MiXCR, one entry per CDR3 protein. The sample shows approximately 560,000 distinct CDR3 sequences, approximately 44% of them seen only once. The sequencing input was peripheral blood or thyroid tissue (not recorded which). These receptors were taken from a woman aged 18-29 years with Graves' hyperthyroidism.

The chain uses TRBV2 and TRBJ1-1; D is undetermined. Germline CDR1 SNHLY, CDR2 FYNNEI. Trimming stripped 6 bases from V and 1 base from J, with 12 bases between. The CDR3 has 14 residues. CDR3 protein: CASREHHPNTEAFF. The CDR3 nucleotides are TGTGCCAGCAGGGAGCACCATCCGAACACTGAAGCTTTCTTT.

This clonotype has a handful of counts. The V and J genes are TRBV29-1 and TRBJ2-5; TRBD2 aligns across 14 bases. This CDR3 contains 18 residues. CDR1 is SQVTM and CDR2 is ANQGSEA in the germline V gene. Losses at the gene ends were 5 bases for V and 2 bases for J; bases not matched to a gene: 13. This CDR3 is CSVPLSTSGRGIQETQYF. For the CDR3, the DNA is TGCAGCGTTCCCTTGTCGACTAGCGGGAGGGGGATACAAGAGACCCAGTACTTC.

J is TRBJ2-5 and V is TRBV20-1; D might be TRBD2 (5 bases). The CDR3 spans 17 residues. The germline gives CDR1 DFQATT, CDR2 SNEGSKA (reference sequence). Trimming pared 0 bases from V and 7 bases from J, leaving 24 bases between. For the CDR3, the DNA is TGCAGTGCTAGAGATCTAGCCCCTTATAGAATCGAGGGGACCCAGTACTTC. Amino acid sequence: CSARDLAPYRIEGTQYF.

This clonotype was found many times. This chain's CDR3 is CASSSGQGRNYGYTF. CDR3 DNA: TGTGCCAGCAGCTCGGGACAGGGCAGGAACTATGGCTACACCTTC. J is TRBJ1-2 and V is TRBV13, with TRBD1 identical over 9 bases. Germline trimming cut 4 bases from V and 2 bases from J; bases unmatched to any gene: 5. Germline V gene data show CDR1 as PRHDT and CDR2 as FYEKMQ (reference sequence). The CDR3 contains 15 residues.

V and J are TRBV2 and TRBJ2-2; D is perhaps TRBD1 (6 bases). CDR3 length: 11 amino acids. Trimming pared 4 bases from V and 9 bases from J, leaving 6 bases between. CDR1 is SNHLY and CDR2 is FYNNEI in the germline V gene. CDR3 region: CASSGDRELFF. In DNA, the CDR3 is TGTGCCAGCAGTGGGGACAGGGAGCTGTTTTTT. Drawing the rest from reference TRBV2 and TRBJ2-2, the complete variable domain is EPEVTQTPSHQVTQMGQEVILRCVPISNHLYFYWYRQILGQKVEFLVSFYNNEISEKSEIFDDQFSVERPDGSNFTLKIRSTKLEDSAMYFCASSGDRELFFGEGSRLTVL.

The count of this clonotype is one. V usage is TRBV29-1 and J usage is TRBJ2-6, with a weak D call TRBD2 (6 bases). The CDR3 runs 18 residues. The V end was cut by 3 bases, the J end by 0 bases, with 18 bases between. CDR1 is SQVTM, CDR2 ANQGSEA, per germline. The CDR3 reads CSVDLSAAGRSGANVLTF. CDR3 sequence (DNA): TGCAGCGTTGATCTCTCGGCGGCGGGGCGCTCTGGGGCCAACGTCCTGACTTTC.

On this clonotype: A junction boundary mismatches the germline segment, possibly from a read error. CDR3 region: CASSFSGGAGTEAFF. The CDR3 DNA sequence: TGCGCCAGCAGCTTCTCCGGGGGGGCCGGCACTGAAGCTTTCTTT. The chain employs TRBV7-9 and TRBJ1-1; possible D gene TRBD1, 6 bases. This CDR3 is built from 15 residues. In germline, CDR1 is SEHNR, CDR2 FQNEAQ (reference sequence).

The sample holds a few counts of this clonotype. For the CDR3, the DNA is TGTGCCAGCAGTAAGAAGACAGGGACGGCCGAGCAGTACTTC. It yields the protein CASSKKTGTAEQYF. The rearrangement links TRBV7-6 to TRBJ2-7; 7 bases line up with TRBD1. CDR3 length: 14 residues. In germline, CDR1 is SGHVS, CDR2 FNYEAQ. J was trimmed by 6 bases and V by 6 bases; bases with no gene match: 11.

This clonotype has a count of ten or more. The V and J genes are TRBV7-2 and TRBJ1-3; no reliable D call. CDR1 is SGHTA and CDR2 is FQGNSA in the germline V gene. Trimming cost V 0 bases and J 0 bases, with 3 bases left between them. CDR3 length: 14 amino acids. The CDR3: CASSLAFSGNTIYF. The CDR3 coding sequence is TGTGCCAGCAGCTTAGCCTTCTCTGGAAACACCATATATTTT.

The chain links TRBV24-1 to TRBJ1-1, with D hard to call. Germline V gives CDR1 KGHDR, CDR2 SFDVKD. Trimming took 3 bases from V and 11 from J, leaving 15 bases between them. The CDR3 covers 13 residues. CDR3 DNA: TGTGCCACCAGTGATCCTACTCGCGGGAGGGCTTTCTTT. This encodes CATSDPTRGRAFF.

This clonotype was counted once. The chain uses TRBV2 and TRBJ1-2; D perhaps matches TRBD1 (5 bases). CDR1 and CDR2 from the germline V gene are SNHLY and FYNNEI. Deletions cut 8 bases from V and 2 bases from J, with 15 bases between. The CDR3 runs 14 residues. The CDR3 nucleotides read TGTGCCAGCTTGGTGTGGGGGATAAACTATGGCTACACCTTC. Translated, it gives CASLVWGINYGYTF.

There are a few counts of this clonotype. The genes are TRBV7-9 and TRBJ1-1; 7 bases match TRBD1. Trimming took 5 bases from V and 0 from J; bases not matched to a gene: 9. Germline lookup yields CDR1 SEHNR and CDR2 FQNEAQ (reference sequence). The CDR3 is 16 amino acids. This CDR3 is CASSPARGRVNTEAFF. CDR3 bases: TGTGCCAGCAGCCCCGCGAGGGGGCGGGTGAACACTGAAGCTTTCTTT. Looking up the rest from reference TRBV7-9 and TRBJ1-1 gives the full variable domain: DTGVSQNPRHKITKRGQNVTFRCDPISEHNRLYWYRQTLGQGPEFLTYFQNEAQLEKSRLLSDRFSAERPKGSFSTLEIQRTEQGDSAMYLCASSPARGRVNTEAFFGQGTRLTVV.

The rearrangement joins TRBV2 to TRBJ2-5, with 12 bases lining up with TRBD2. Losses at the gene ends were 5 bases for V and 5 bases for J; bases not matched to a gene: 9. CDR3 size: 16 residues. In germline, CDR1 is SNHLY, CDR2 FYNNEI. The CDR3 sequence is CASSPGLAGPSETQYF. CDR3 sequence (DNA): TGTGCCAGCAGTCCTGGACTAGCGGGACCCTCGGAGACCCAGTACTTC.

This sequence joins TRBV6-9 and TRBJ1-2; 9 positions agree with TRBD1. Germline assignment: CDR1 MNHGY and CDR2 SVAAGI. CDR3 length equals 14 residues. With 6 bases clipped from V and 2 bases from J, the junction kept 4 bases outside the gene matches. This CDR3 is CASRVGTGNYGYTF. CDR3 nucleotide sequence: TGTGCCAGCAGGGTTGGGACAGGGAACTATGGCTACACCTTC.

This clonotype was detected a few times. V and J are TRBV7-2 and TRBJ1-2, with D unclear. The CDR3 is 13 residues long. CDR1 is SGHTA and CDR2 is FQGNSA in the germline V gene. The germline V and J ends were trimmed by 1 base and 3 bases, with 6 bases remaining between them. The CDR3 reads CASSLGRHYGYTF. The CDR3 nucleotides are TGTGCCAGCAGCTTAGGTCGGCACTATGGCTACACCTTC.